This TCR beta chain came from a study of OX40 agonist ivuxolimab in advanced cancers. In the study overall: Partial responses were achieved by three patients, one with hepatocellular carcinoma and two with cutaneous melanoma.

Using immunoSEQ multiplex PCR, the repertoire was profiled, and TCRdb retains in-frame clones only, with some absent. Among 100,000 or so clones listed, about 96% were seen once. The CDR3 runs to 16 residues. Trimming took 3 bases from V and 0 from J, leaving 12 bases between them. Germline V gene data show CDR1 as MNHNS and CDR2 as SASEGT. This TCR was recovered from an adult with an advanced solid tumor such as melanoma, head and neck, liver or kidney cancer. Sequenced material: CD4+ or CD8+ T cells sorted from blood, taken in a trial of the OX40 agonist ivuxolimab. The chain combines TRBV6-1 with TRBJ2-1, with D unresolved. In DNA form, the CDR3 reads TGTGCCAGCAGTGAGGTCCCCTCGAGCTCCTACAATGAGCAGTTCTTC. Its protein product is CASSEVPSSSYNEQFF.